These 7 T cell receptor beta chains share one sample of origin, sequenced in a study of blood T cell repertoires in COVID-19. TCRdb's table, derived via immunoSEQ multiplex PCR, lists solely in-frame clones and lacks some. This table has 130,000 or so clones, around 88% appearing once. The sample taken for sequencing was peripheral blood. These receptors originate from a man aged 80 or over with active or convalescent COVID-19.

The chain has TRBV7-2 and TRBJ2-1; TRBD1 aligns across 7 bases. This CDR3 has 16 residues. Germline V gene data show CDR1 as SGHTA and CDR2 as FQGNSA. J was trimmed by 1 base and V by 7 bases; bases with no gene match: 10. The CDR3 DNA reads as TGTGCCAGCACTCAAACGGCAGGGGGTTCCTACAATGAGCAGTTCTTC. Translated: CASTQTAGGSYNEQFF. The entire variable domain, with the rest obtained from reference TRBV7-2 and TRBJ2-1, is as follows: GAGVSQSPSNKVTEKGKDVELRCDPISGHTALYWYRQSLGQGLEFLIYFQGNSAPDKSGLPSDRFSAERTGGSVSTLTIQRTQQEDSAVYLCASTQTAGGSYNEQFFGPGTRLTVL.

In DNA, the CDR3 is TGTGCCAGTAGTTCTCCCCTGGACTTGCTACACACTGAAGCTTTCTTT. It yields the protein CASSSPLDLLHTEAFF. The chain joins TRBV19 to TRBJ1-1; D ambiguous. Germline V gene sequence: CDR1 LNHDA, CDR2 SQIVND (reference sequence). V lost 5 bases and J 3 bases, leaving 19 bases between the germline ends. The CDR3 extends over 16 amino acids.

CDR3 sequence reads: CASSWETYGYTF. Here the CDR3 DNA reads TGTGCCAGCAGCTGGGAGACGTATGGCTACACCTTC. This chain links TRBV5-6 with TRBJ1-2; D unclear. V dropped 3 bases and J dropped 5 bases, with 8 bases sitting between them. CDR1 SGHDT and CDR2 YYEEEE come from the germline V gene. There are 12 residues in the CDR3.

This clone was recorded a few times. The chain has TRBV21-1 and TRBJ1-2. TRBV21-1 has pseudogene status. The length of the CDR3 is 15 residues. In nucleotides, the CDR3 is TGTGCCAGCAGGGGAGCGGGACATCCGAAAACTGGCTACACCTTC. The encoded protein is CASRGAGHPKTGYTF.

This chain connects TRBV28 to TRBJ1-3; 8 positions match TRBD1. V lost 5 bases, J lost 0 bases, and 9 bases stayed unmatched. The CDR3 covers 17 residues. CDR1 MDHEN and CDR2 SYDVKM come from the germline V gene. The CDR3 DNA follows: TGTGCCAGCAGTCCTCCGGGACAGGTTTTCTCTGGAAACACCATATATTTT. Translation: CASSPPGQVFSGNTIYF.

This sequence joins TRBV27 and TRBJ1-5; unclear D gene. The germline V and J ends were trimmed by 0 bases and 0 bases, with 6 bases remaining between them. The germline V gene encodes CDR1 MNHEY and CDR2 SMNVEV (reference sequence). The CDR3 consists of 15 residues. The CDR3 protein is CASSLSPNSNQPQHF. The CDR3 DNA follows: TGTGCCAGCAGTTTATCCCCCAATAGCAATCAGCCCCAGCATTTT.

This chain joins TRBV5-5 and TRBJ2-1; tentative D call: TRBD2 (6 bases). Germline V gene data show CDR1 as SGHKS and CDR2 as YYEKEE (reference sequence). This CDR3 contains 15 residues. Trimming took off 3 bases at V and 8 bases at J, with 18 bases between the two ends. In DNA, the CDR3 is TGTGCCAGCAGCTGGCGGGATTCCGGACGGGATGAGCAGTTCTTC. Amino acids: CASSWRDSGRDEQFF.